Sequencing of this TCR beta chain was carried out in a study of blood T cell repertoires in COVID-19. Here immunoSEQ multiplex PCR was the method, and the copy in TCRdb shows in-frame clones only, minus some. Altogether 70,000 to 90,000 clones are present, around 79% being singletons, with the ten largest covering less than 20%. This CDR3 region has 16 residues. Germline values: CDR1 SGHDT, CDR2 YYEEEE. V lost 4 bases and J lost 4, with 18 bases in between. The chain links TRBV5-6 to TRBJ1-3, with D tentatively TRBD1 (6 bases). Sequences were obtained from peripheral blood. The TCR sequence derives from a human donor in a cohort sampled during active COVID-19. The CDR3 spells CASSNRQAQVGNTIYF. The CDR3 DNA follows: TGTGCCAGCAGCAACAGACAGGCTCAAGTAGGAAACACCATATATTTT.